A single sample is the source of the 29 T cell receptor beta chains below, sequenced in a study of identical twins listed by TCRdb under 2016. The library was prepared using 5' RACE. Data came from an Illumina HiSeq 2000. TCRdb's own reprocessing of the public reads used fastp at Q25 and MiXCR and kept productive beta chains. CDR3 protein sequences are deduplicated, and each keeps its most common genes and DNA. The sample includes roughly 750,000 distinct CDR3 sequences, with 20% to 25% observed a single time. The ten largest clones add up to roughly 4% of the sample. These data are also associated with another study on T cells expressing NK-cell markers.

The sequencing sample was made of PBMCs. These receptor sequences come from a woman aged 18-35 years in good health.

This clonotype has ten or more counts. CDR3 sequence (DNA): TGTGCCAGCAGTCGAGAGCGGGGGGCCAACAATGAGCAGTTCTTC. This sequence encodes CASSRERGANNEQFF. This chain uses TRBV12-3 or TRBV12-4 with TRBJ2-1; 9 bases line up with TRBD2. This CDR3 is 15 amino acids long. Germline trimming cut 5 bases from V and 5 bases from J; bases unmatched to any gene: 7.

This clonotype was seen only a few times. This sequence joins TRBV9 and TRBJ2-7, with 13 bases lining up with TRBD2. Germline CDR1 reads SGDLS; CDR2 reads YYNGEE. The CDR3 length is 16 residues. V was clipped by 4 bases and J by 5 bases; unmatched bases: 9. The CDR3, as DNA: TGTGCCAGCAGCCCCGGAGGGACTAGCGGGGTCCACGAGCAGTACTTC. This translates into CASSPGGTSGVHEQYF.

The table lists this clonotype with a few counts. The rearrangement uses TRBV7-2 and TRBJ2-7; TRBD2 matches at 8 bases. This CDR3 contains 16 residues. The junction had 17 bases not matched to a gene; V was cut back by 6 bases and J by 7 bases. Germline loops: CDR1 SGHTA, CDR2 FQGNSA. The CDR3 DNA reads TGTGCCAGCAGTGAGGTACAGCGGGAGTCTCCCTGGGAGCAGTACTTC. Translation gives CASSEVQRESPWEQYF.

The table lists this clonotype with a few counts. The chain uses TRBV10-3 and TRBJ1-2; 7 nucleotides match TRBD1. The germline gives CDR1 ENHRY, CDR2 SYGVKD. J was trimmed by 0 bases and V by 6 bases; bases with no gene match: 7. The CDR3 sequence is 15 residues long. The CDR3 is CAIREGATANYGYTF. The CDR3 region has the DNA TGTGCCATCAGGGAGGGGGCAACAGCTAACTATGGCTACACCTTC.

This chain joins TRBV18 and TRBJ1-2, with unresolved D. CDR1 and CDR2 from the germline V gene are KGHSH and LQKENI. The ends were cut back, 2 bases at V and 2 bases at J, with 9 bases in the middle. The CDR3 is 14 amino acids. The CDR3 loop is CASSPVQTNYGYTF. CDR3 DNA sequence: TGTGCCAGCTCACCAGTGCAGACAAACTATGGCTACACCTTC.

This clonotype was detected many times. V and J are TRBV12-3 or TRBV12-4 and TRBJ2-5; a possible D gene is TRBD1 (5 bases). Trimming took off 5 bases at V and 0 bases at J, with 7 bases between the two ends. The CDR3 consists of 13 residues. This chain's CDR3 is CASSRGNQETQYF. CDR3 DNA: TGTGCCAGCAGTAGGGGCAACCAAGAGACCCAGTACTTC.

This rearrangement joins TRBV12-3 or TRBV12-4 to TRBJ1-2, with D perhaps matching TRBD1 (5 bases). The CDR3 runs to 13 residues. V was trimmed by 4 bases and J by 6 bases, leaving 12 bases between them. The CDR3 DNA reads TGTGCCAGCAGTTCCCCTGGGGGGGATGGCTACACCTTC. This translates into CASSSPGGDGYTF.

V gene TRBV5-5 combines with J gene TRBJ1-5, with D hard to call. Germline V gene data show CDR1 as SGHKS and CDR2 as YYEKEE (reference sequence). Trimming took 2 bases from V and 3 from J, leaving 6 bases between them. This CDR3 spans 13 amino acids. The CDR3 region is CASSFSANQPQHF. The CDR3 nucleotides are TGTGCCAGCAGCTTCTCGGCCAATCAGCCCCAGCATTTT.

The chain recombines TRBV5-1 with TRBJ1-2, with D perhaps matching TRBD1 (6 bases). V was shortened by 3 bases and J by 8 bases, with 23 bases between the two germline ends. Germline V gene data show CDR1 as SGHRS and CDR2 as YFSETQ. This CDR3 has 16 residues. DNA for the CDR3: TGCGCCAGCAGCTCGACAACCCCCGGGACACTAAGCGGCTACACCTTC. The encoded protein is CASSSTTPGTLSGYTF.

The rearrangement links TRBV7-8 to TRBJ2-7; D gene uncertain. The V gene lost 5 bases and the J gene lost 0 bases, with 11 bases spanning the gap. CDR1 is SGHVS, CDR2 FQNEAQ, per germline. The CDR3 has 14 residues. DNA of the CDR3: TGTGCCAGCAGCCCCGTGATTAGCTCCTACGAGCAGTACTTC. Its translation is CASSPVISSYEQYF. The variable domain in full, completed from reference TRBV7-8 and TRBJ2-7, reads GAGVSQSPRYKVAKRGQDVALRCDPISGHVSLFWYQQALGQGPEFLTYFQNEAQLDKSGLPSDRFFAERPEGSVSTLKIQRTQQEDSAVYLCASSPVISSYEQYFGPGTRLTVT.

The gene calls are TRBV6-1 and TRBJ2-7; no reliable D call. V lost 6 bases and J 7 bases, leaving 19 bases between the germline ends. The CDR3 extends over 14 amino acids. Germline assignment: CDR1 MNHNS and CDR2 SASEGT. In DNA form, the CDR3 reads TGTGCCAGCAGGATGGACGGGTTGGGTGAAGAGCAGTACTTC. It codes for CASRMDGLGEEQYF.

The chain is built from TRBV29-1 and TRBJ2-1; D gene uncertain. CDR3 size: 11 residues. The germline V gene has CDR1 SQVTM and CDR2 ANQGSEA. The ends were cut back, 5 bases at V and 8 bases at J, with 10 bases in the middle. As DNA, the CDR3 is TGCAGCGTTAGAGGTTTCGATGAGCAGTTCTTC. It encodes CSVRGFDEQFF.

This rearrangement joins TRBV12-3 or TRBV12-4 to TRBJ1-6; 10 nucleotides line up with TRBD1. With V trimmed by 6 bases and J by 10 bases, 0 bases remained unmatched. The CDR3 consists of 12 residues. CDR3 residues: CASRGQGSPLHF. The CDR3 nucleotides are TGTGCCAGCAGGGGACAGGGGTCACCCCTCCACTTT.

The chain joins TRBV12-3 or TRBV12-4 to TRBJ2-2; TRBD1 matches 9 bases. The CDR3 sequence is 15 residues long. V was pared by 3 bases and J by 5 bases, with 4 bases of the junction left unmatched. CDR3 sequence (DNA): TGTGCCAGCAGTTTTGGGACAGGGCGGACCGGGGAGCTGTTTTTT. It encodes CASSFGTGRTGELFF.

This clonotype turned up a few times. In this CDR3 the conserved last residue, phenylalanine or tryptophan, is missing, so a read error is likely. The DNA is omitted, as the CDR3 cannot be located on it reliably, and the CDR3 follows TCRdb's listing. The J gene is TRBJ1-2, the V gene TRBV25-1; TRBD1, the table's D call, lacks a check against the DNA. Germline V gene data show CDR1 as MGHDK and CDR2 as SYGVNS. The CDR3 spans 9 amino acids, including both terminal residues. The CDR3 region is CASSVTTGG.

DNA of the CDR3: TGTGCCAGCAGCAGGACTAGTTTGTATGAGCAGTTCTTC. This gives the protein CASSRTSLYEQFF. V is TRBV7-9 and J is TRBJ2-1, with TRBD2 matching over 7 bases. Trimming took 5 bases from V and 8 from J; bases not matched to a gene: 6. The CDR3 is 13 amino acids. Germline CDR1 reads SEHNR; CDR2 reads FQNEAQ (reference sequence).

This clonotype was counted a few times. The chain recombines TRBV20-1 with TRBJ2-5; D remains ambiguous. Germline V lookup: CDR1 DFQATT, CDR2 SNEGSKA (reference sequence). The germline V and J ends were trimmed by 4 bases and 4 bases, with 10 bases remaining between them. The CDR3 loop spans 12 amino acids. CDR3: CSATLGPETQYF. As DNA, the CDR3 is TGCAGTGCTACCCTCGGCCCAGAGACCCAGTACTTC.

This clonotype was counted between two and nine times. The chain carries TRBV20-1 and TRBJ1-1, with D perhaps matching TRBD1 (5 bases). Between the trimmed V and J ends, which lost 1 base and 4 bases, there was a span of 16 bases. This CDR3 contains 15 residues. Germline CDR1 and CDR2: DFQATT and SNEGSKA (reference sequence). The chain's CDR3 is CSARGGAFASTEAFF. CDR3 nucleotides: TGCAGTGCTAGAGGCGGGGCGTTTGCGAGCACTGAAGCTTTCTTT.

The chain uses TRBV28 and TRBJ2-5, with D tentatively TRBD1 (5 bases). The CDR3 totals 16 residues. V lost 3 bases, J lost 3 bases, and 17 bases lay in between. Germline V gene sequence: CDR1 MDHEN, CDR2 SYDVKM. The CDR3 DNA follows: TGTGCCAGCAGTTTTTCATCCACAGGTCCGAAAGAGACCCAGTACTTC. The encoded protein is CASSFSSTGPKETQYF.

This clonotype was seen repeatedly, ten times or more. This chain joins TRBV5-6 and TRBJ2-3, with D unclear. CDR3 size: 13 residues. V gave up 4 bases and J gave up 2 bases, with 8 bases separating them. CDR1 SGHDT and CDR2 YYEEEE come from the germline V gene. This CDR3 is CASSPPYTDTQYF. CDR3 coding DNA: TGTGCCAGCAGCCCACCTTACACAGATACGCAGTATTTT.

In its sample, this clonotype was seen a few times. This sequence joins TRBV6-4 and TRBJ2-3, with D uncertain. V was cut by 5 bases and J by 4 bases, with 13 bases left in between. The CDR3 sequence is 14 residues long. CDR1 is MRHNA, CDR2 SNTAGT, per germline. The CDR3 reads CASSPQTWADTQYF. The CDR3 nucleotides are TGTGCCAGCAGTCCCCAGACCTGGGCAGATACGCAGTATTTT.

In this sample, this clonotype turned up a few times. The chain employs TRBV24-1 and TRBJ2-3; D is unclear. The V end was cut by 3 bases, the J end by 1 base, with 10 bases between. CDR3 length: 15 residues. Germline CDR1 is KGHDR and CDR2 is SFDVKD. The CDR3 nucleotides read TGTGCCACCAGTGATCCTGAGAAACGCACAGATACGCAGTATTTT. Translated: CATSDPEKRTDTQYF.

The rearrangement joins TRBV24-1 to TRBJ2-1, with 9 bases lining up with TRBD2. Germline V CDR1 and CDR2: KGHDR, SFDVKD. Trimming removed 6 bases from V and 8 bases from J; junction bases left unmatched: 4. This CDR3 region has 13 residues. The chain's CDR3 is CATSPAGGYEQFF. Here the CDR3 DNA reads TGTGCCACCAGTCCTGCGGGGGGGTATGAGCAGTTCTTC.

The V call is TRBV10-3, the J call TRBJ2-7; weak D call: TRBD1 (6 bases). Per germline, CDR1 ENHRY and CDR2 SYGVKD. V lost 10 bases and J 5 bases, leaving 12 bases between the germline ends. This CDR3 is built from 11 residues. Written as DNA, the CDR3 is TGTGCCACCGGTACAGGGAACGAGCAGTACTTC. Encoded protein: CATGTGNEQYF.

The V gene is TRBV2, the J gene TRBJ2-7; 7 bases are a match to TRBD1. With V trimmed by 6 bases and J by 0 bases, 8 bases remained unmatched. From germline, CDR1 is SNHLY and CDR2 FYNNEI. CDR3 size: 15 residues. CDR3 residues: CASRETGFHSYEQYF. CDR3 DNA sequence: TGTGCCAGCAGAGAGACAGGGTTTCACTCCTACGAGCAGTACTTC.

This clonotype has a handful of counts. This sequence joins TRBV5-1 and TRBJ2-6; TRBD2 aligns across 7 bases. Germline V gene lookup returns CDR1 SGHRS and CDR2 YFSETQ. This CDR3 contains 17 residues. J gave up 0 bases and V 6 bases, and 9 bases lay outside the gene matches. CDR3 amino acids: CASKGSRGSSGANVLTF. CDR3 in DNA: TGCGCCAGCAAGGGTTCGCGGGGGAGCTCTGGGGCCAACGTCCTGACTTTC.

This clonotype was recorded a few times. The chain combines TRBV5-1 with TRBJ2-2; 14 bases are shared with TRBD2. CDR1 is SGHRS, CDR2 YFSETQ, per germline. The CDR3 length is 17 residues. The junction had 6 bases not matched to a gene; V was cut back by 4 bases and J by 4 bases. The CDR3 sequence is CASSPGLAGAFTGELFF. As DNA, the CDR3 is TGCGCCAGCAGCCCGGGACTAGCGGGGGCTTTCACCGGGGAGCTGTTTTTT.

J is TRBJ2-7 and V is TRBV6-4; a weak D match, TRBD2 (6 bases). CDR1 and CDR2 (germline): MRHNA, SNTAGT. Trimming shortened V by 6 bases and J by 4 bases, and 10 bases separated the two germline ends. The CDR3 length is 12 residues. The CDR3 here is CASRTGAYEQYF. CDR3 in DNA: TGTGCCAGCAGGACGGGAGCTTACGAGCAGTACTTC.

This clonotype has just a few counts. The chain combines TRBV5-8 with TRBJ1-5; possibly TRBD1 for D (6 bases). Germline-derived CDR1 and CDR2 are SGHTS and YDEGEE. The CDR3 is 15 residues long. Trimming stripped 6 bases from V and 4 bases from J, with 17 bases between. In DNA form, the CDR3 reads TGTGCCAGCACTTTGGGGCAGGGGTGGAATCAGCCCCAGCATTTT. Translating it yields CASTLGQGWNQPQHF.